The 9 T cell receptor beta chains below come from one sample, sequenced in a study of T cell changes during pregnancy in multiple sclerosis (dated by TCRdb to 2018 to 2020). Libraries were built with the immunoSEQ multiplex PCR assay. TCRdb stores this immuneACCESS table with in-frame sequences only. Part of the clones is absent; in the studies checked, under half of the shortfall reflects unresolved V genes, and no reason is known for the rest. Present in this sample are 40,000 to 60,000 clones, approximately 95% of which were seen just once. Of the sample, 5.5% to 6% falls within the top ten clones. Sequenced material: CD8+ T cells from peripheral blood mononuclear cells, taken in the first trimester of pregnancy. The receptors derive from a female donor with multiple sclerosis, enrolled in a pregnancy study.

This clone was counted a few times. Other DNA sequences of this sample code for an identical CDR3. The V gene is TRBV6-4, the J gene TRBJ2-1, with 9 bases that match TRBD2. The CDR3 consists of 15 residues. V dropped 0 bases and J dropped 4; count of bases not matched to a gene: 1. The V gene's germline CDR1 is MRHNA and CDR2 SNTAGT. CDR3 sequence: CASSDSSGSYNEQFF. DNA of the CDR3: TGTGCCAGCAGTGACTCTAGCGGGAGTTACAATGAGCAGTTCTTC.

This chain links TRBV29-1 with TRBJ1-3; maybe TRBD1 (5 bases). Germline V gene data show CDR1 as SQVTM and CDR2 as ANQGSEA. This CDR3 region has 13 residues. V lost 5 bases, J lost 2 bases, and 10 bases lay in between. The DNA for the CDR3 is TGCAGCGTTTGGGGCAACCCTGGAAACACCATATATTTT. This translates into CSVWGNPGNTIYF.

This clone was found once. The V call is TRBV7-8, the J call TRBJ2-7, with 7 bases aligning to TRBD1. The CDR3 loop spans 16 amino acids. Trimming removed 3 bases from V and 3 bases from J; junction bases left unmatched: 11. Germline V CDR1 and CDR2: SGHVS, FQNEAQ. The CDR3 DNA is TGTGCCAGCAGCTTTGGAGCTAGGCAGGGGGACTACGAGCAGTACTTC. Translated, it gives CASSFGARQGDYEQYF.

The chain couples TRBV7-9 to TRBJ1-5; perhaps TRBD1 as D (5 bases). V was cut by 5 bases and J by 6 bases, with 17 bases left in between. Germline-derived CDR1 and CDR2 are SEHNR and FQNEAQ (reference sequence). The CDR3 totals 15 residues. This CDR3 reads CASSPPGGDGQPQHF. Written as DNA, the CDR3 is TGTGCCAGCAGCCCTCCGGGAGGGGACGGTCAGCCCCAGCATTTT.

The rearrangement joins TRBV6-1 to TRBJ1-4, with TRBD1 as a possible D gene (5 bases). Germline V gene lookup returns CDR1 MNHNS and CDR2 SASEGT. The germline V and J ends were trimmed by 4 bases and 4 bases, with 13 bases remaining between them. The CDR3 has 15 residues. The CDR3 DNA reads TGTGCCAGCAGTGGAGGGGAGGAGGGTAATGAAAAACTGTTTTTT. It is translated as CASSGGEEGNEKLFF.

V and J are TRBV10-2 and TRBJ1-1, with TRBD1 matching over 8 bases. Looked up from germline, CDR1 is WSHSY and CDR2 is SAAADI. The CDR3 runs to 13 residues. J lost 1 base, V lost 8 bases, and 3 bases had no gene match. The CDR3 protein is CASYDRGNTEAFF. The DNA for the CDR3 is TGCGCCAGCTATGACAGGGGGAACACTGAAGCTTTCTTT.

The rearrangement links TRBV29-1 to TRBJ1-2; D is undetermined. The CDR3 spans 15 residues. V lost 6 bases to trimming and J lost 6 bases, with 23 bases between them. CDR1 and CDR2 (germline): SQVTM, ANQGSEA. The CDR3 DNA reads TGCAGCGTGGAGCCTACCCCCCCTGGATACGATGGCTACACCTTC. Its translation: CSVEPTPPGYDGYTF.

The chain couples TRBV4-1 to TRBJ2-7; D might be TRBD2 (5 bases). Germline loops: CDR1 MGHRA, CDR2 YSYEKL. V lost 4 bases, J lost 4 bases, and 5 bases lay in between. This CDR3 spans 11 amino acids. CDR3: CASSRGYEQYF. Here the CDR3 DNA reads TGCGCCAGCAGCCGAGGGTACGAGCAGTACTTC.

This clone was picked up one time. The chain joins TRBV14 to TRBJ2-2; 7 bases line up with TRBD1. CDR3 length: 15 amino acids. The V gene's germline CDR1 is SGHDN and CDR2 FVKESK. V lost 3 bases, J lost 6 bases, and 7 bases stayed unmatched. CDR3 nucleotides: TGTGCCAGCAGCCACCGACAGGGTTCGGCCGGGGAGCTGTTTTTT. Protein: CASSHRQGSAGELFF. Looking up the rest from reference TRBV14 and TRBJ2-2 gives the full variable domain: EAGVTQFPSHSVIEKGQTVTLRCDPISGHDNLYWYRRVMGKEIKFLLHFVKESKQDESGMPNNRFLAERTGGTYSTLKVQPAELEDSGVYFCASSHRQGSAGELFFGEGSRLTVL.